The 13 T cell receptor beta chains below all came from one sample that was sequenced in a study of blood T cell repertoires in COVID-19. The data were produced by immunoSEQ multiplex PCR, yet TCRdb's version contains in-frame clones alone and is incomplete. The sample shows approximately 320,000 clones, roughly 90% of them seen only once. Sequenced input: PBMCs or T cells enriched from blood (not recorded which). These receptors were obtained from a young woman who had recovered from COVID-19.

This clone has just a few counts. The rearrangement links TRBV27 to TRBJ1-6; D unclear. The ends were cut back, 2 bases at V and 6 bases at J, with 11 bases in the middle. The length of the CDR3 is 15 residues. Germline CDR1 reads MNHEY; CDR2 reads SMNVEV (reference sequence). In DNA form, the CDR3 reads TGTGCCAGCAGTTTAGCGGACTCCGGTAATTCACCCCTCCACTTT. It translates to CASSLADSGNSPLHF.

This chain uses TRBV7-2 with TRBJ1-1, with 9 bases aligning to TRBD1. From germline, CDR1 is SGHTA and CDR2 FQGNSA. The V segment lost 2 bases and the J segment 4 bases; nucleotides outside the gene matches: 11. The CDR3 is made up of 17 amino acids. The CDR3, as DNA: TGTGCCAGCAGCTTAAGACCCGGGACAGGGACGAGCACTGAAGCTTTCTTT. It translates to CASSLRPGTGTSTEAFF.

This chain connects TRBV5-5 to TRBJ2-4, with 11 bases that match TRBD1. CDR3 length: 19 amino acids. The germline CDR1 and CDR2 sequences are SGHKS and YYEKEE (reference sequence). Trimming took 1 base from V and 1 from J; bases not matched to a gene: 10. The CDR3 spells CASSLLPGTGGFAKNIQYF. In DNA, the CDR3 is TGTGCCAGCAGCTTGCTCCCCGGGACAGGGGGATTCGCCAAAAACATTCAGTACTTC. Full variable domain (rest looked up from reference TRBV5-5 and TRBJ2-4): DAGVTQSPTHLIKTRGQQVTLRCSPISGHKSVSWYQQVLGQGPQFIFQYYEKEERGRGNFPDRFSARQFPNYSSELNVNALLLGDSALYLCASSLLPGTGGFAKNIQYFGAGTRLSVL.

The rearrangement links TRBV24-1 to TRBJ2-1, with 11 bases matching TRBD2. Unmatched junction bases numbered 6, after V lost 6 bases and J lost 0 bases. The CDR3 covers 17 residues. Germline V gives CDR1 KGHDR, CDR2 SFDVKD. CDR3 in amino acids: CATSKVAGGDSYNEQFF. CDR3 DNA: TGTGCCACCAGTAAGGTAGCGGGAGGGGACTCCTACAATGAGCAGTTCTTC.

This chain joins TRBV29-1 and TRBJ2-1; tentatively, D is TRBD1 (5 bases). Germline assignment: CDR1 SQVTM and CDR2 ANQGSEA. This CDR3 spans 16 amino acids. Trimming took 3 bases from V and 0 from J, leaving 15 bases between them. This chain's CDR3 is CSVEASRASSYNEQFF. CDR3 in DNA: TGCAGCGTTGAGGCCAGCAGGGCCAGCTCCTACAATGAGCAGTTCTTC.

This chain links TRBV6-2 or TRBV6-3 with TRBJ1-2; no clear D gene. The CDR3 spans 13 residues. Germline V gene data show CDR1 as MNHEY and CDR2 as SVGEGT. V lost 0 bases to trimming and J lost 8 bases, with 10 bases between them. The CDR3 nucleotides are TGTGCCAGCAGTTACTCGGGCGGGGTCGGCTACACCTTC. Its protein is CASSYSGGVGYTF.

This rearrangement joins TRBV18 to TRBJ1-3; TRBD1 is a possible D gene (5 bases). CDR3 length equals 14 residues. CDR1 KGHSH and CDR2 LQKENI come from the germline V gene. Trimming pared 2 bases from V and 2 bases from J, leaving 7 bases between. The CDR3 reads CASSPARAGNTIYF. For the CDR3, the DNA is TGTGCCAGCTCACCAGCCAGGGCTGGAAACACCATATATTTT. The whole variable domain, filled in from reference TRBV18 and TRBJ1-3, reads NAGVMQNPRHLVRRRGQEARLRCSPMKGHSHVYWYRQLPEEGLKFMVYLQKENIIDESGMPKERFSAEFPKEGPSILRIQQVVRGDSAAYFCASSPARAGNTIYFGEGSWLTVV.

V gene TRBV3-1 (or the pseudogene TRBV3-2) combines with J gene TRBJ2-7; a weak D match, TRBD2 (5 bases). Germline CDR1 LGHDT, CDR2 YNNKEL (reference sequence). Trimming took 0 bases from V and 2 from J, leaving 11 bases between them. The CDR3 contains 15 residues. The CDR3 spells CASSQETGKAYEQYF. The CDR3 DNA reads as TGTGCCAGCAGCCAAGAAACCGGGAAAGCCTACGAGCAGTACTTC.

V gene TRBV2 combines with J gene TRBJ2-6, with 11 bases aligning to TRBD1. The CDR3 is 16 amino acids. CDR1 SNHLY and CDR2 FYNNEI come from the germline V gene. V lost 11 bases to trimming and J lost 1 base; unmatched junction nucleotides: 7. CDR3 residues: CASGQGANSGANVLTF. The CDR3 coding sequence is TGTGCCTCAGGACAGGGGGCAAATTCTGGGGCCAACGTCCTGACTTTC.

This chain joins TRBV6-5 and TRBJ1-3, with 7 bases matching TRBD1. This CDR3 has 15 residues. The germline gives CDR1 MNHEY, CDR2 SVGAGI. V lost 4 bases, J lost 2 bases, and 5 bases stayed unmatched. The CDR3 here is CASSSRDRAGNTIYF. CDR3 coding DNA: TGTGCCAGCAGTTCCCGAGACAGGGCTGGAAACACCATATATTTT.

This chain connects TRBV11-2 to TRBJ1-6; possibly TRBD1 for D (5 bases). V was shortened by 2 bases and J by 0 bases, with 8 bases between the two germline ends. Germline CDR1 reads SGHAT; CDR2 reads FQNNGV. The CDR3 has 16 residues. Here the CDR3 reads CASSLTGSSYNSPLHF. Here the CDR3 DNA reads TGTGCCAGCAGCTTAACAGGCAGCTCCTATAATTCACCCCTCCACTTT.

The chain links TRBV19 to TRBJ2-1; 7 nucleotides agree with TRBD2. The CDR3 contains 17 residues. The germline V gene has CDR1 LNHDA and CDR2 SQIVND (reference sequence). J gave up 4 bases and V 3 bases, and 12 bases lay outside the gene matches. CDR3 sequence (DNA): TGTGCCAGTAGTATTTTGATGGGAGCGGGGCGTTACAATGAGCAGTTCTTC. Protein sequence: CASSILMGAGRYNEQFF.

Only a few counts were recorded for this clone. The rearrangement uses TRBV6-5 and TRBJ1-1; no definite D call. In germline, CDR1 is MNHEY, CDR2 SVGAGI. The V end was cut by 6 bases, the J end by 1 base, with 6 bases between. The CDR3 extends over 12 amino acids. DNA of the CDR3: TGTGCCAGCAGGCCCGGGAACACTGAAGCTTTCTTT. Protein: CASRPGNTEAFF.